These 18 T cell receptor beta chains were sequenced from one sample in a study of patients and donors after allogeneic stem cell transplantation. A single record per CDR3 protein comes from TCRdb applying MiXCR to the RT-PCR reads. The data hold 800,000 to 1,000,000 distinct CDR3 sequences, with roughly 18% observed a single time. Specimen: blood, either unsorted or a sorted T cell fraction (not recorded which). These receptor sequences come from a human donor who was either an allogeneic HSCT recipient or a stem cell or donor lymphocyte infusion donor (not recorded which). It is not recorded whose cells these are; they may come from a transplant donor.

V usage is TRBV5-1 and J usage is TRBJ1-1; D gene unclear. This CDR3 has 15 amino acids. V lost 0 bases, J lost 0 bases, and 9 bases lay in between. CDR1 is SGHRS and CDR2 is YFSETQ in the germline V gene. CDR3 bases: TGCGCCAGCAGCTTGGTCACAAGAATGAACACTGAAGCTTTCTTT. Translated: CASSLVTRMNTEAFF. Filled out from reference TRBV5-1 and TRBJ1-1, the complete variable domain reads KAGVTQTPRYLIKTRGQQVTLSCSPISGHRSVSWYQQTPGQGLQFLFEYFSETQRNKGNFPGRFSGRQFSNSRSEMNVSTLELGDSALYLCASSLVTRMNTEAFFGQGTRLTVV.

The chain has TRBV28 and TRBJ1-1; 12 nucleotides agree with TRBD1. CDR1 is MDHEN and CDR2 is SYDVKM in the germline V gene. Trimming removed 3 bases from V and 1 base from J; junction bases left unmatched: 3. CDR3 length equals 16 residues. As DNA, the CDR3 is TGTGCCAGCAGTTTGGGACAGGGGGCGGGGAACACTGAAGCTTTCTTT. Residues: CASSLGQGAGNTEAFF.

This clonotype was found a few times. The V gene is TRBV24-1, the J gene TRBJ1-5; maybe TRBD1 (5 bases). V lost 9 bases, J lost 5 bases, and 16 bases lay in between. There are 14 residues in the CDR3. The germline V gene encodes CDR1 KGHDR and CDR2 SFDVKD. The CDR3 loop is CATPGEGLHQPQHF. DNA of the CDR3: TGTGCCACCCCGGGAGAGGGACTTCATCAGCCCCAGCATTTT.

The CDR3: CSVARTGGPVNTGELFF. The CDR3 coding sequence is TGCAGCGTTGCCCGGACAGGGGGCCCGGTGAACACCGGGGAGCTGTTTTTT. The chain links TRBV29-1 to TRBJ2-2; 11 nucleotides align to TRBD1. Germline values: CDR1 SQVTM, CDR2 ANQGSEA. J was trimmed by 1 base and V by 4 bases; bases with no gene match: 8. The CDR3 loop spans 17 amino acids.

The DNA for the CDR3 is TGTGCCACCAGTGATTGGGAACTAGAGAATGAGCAGTTCTTC. It codes for CATSDWELENEQFF. The rearrangement uses TRBV24-1 and TRBJ2-1; TRBD2 is a possible D gene (5 bases). The germline gives CDR1 KGHDR, CDR2 SFDVKD. V lost 2 bases to trimming and J lost 7 bases, with 11 bases between them. The CDR3 spans 14 residues.

This clonotype has just a few counts. The chain combines TRBV11-2 with TRBJ2-2, with 11 bases aligning to TRBD1. Germline V gives CDR1 SGHAT, CDR2 FQNNGV. This CDR3 is 18 amino acids long. V lost 7 bases, J lost 2 bases, and 12 bases stayed unmatched. CDR3 sequence: CASIETVGQGANTGELFF. As DNA, the CDR3 is TGTGCCAGCATCGAAACGGTTGGACAGGGGGCTAACACCGGGGAGCTGTTTTTT. Full variable domain (outside the CDR3, taken from reference TRBV11-2 and TRBJ2-2): EAGVAQSPRYKIIEKRQSVAFWCNPISGHATLYWYQQILGQGPKLLIQFQNNGVVDDSQLPKDRFSAERLKGVDSTLKIQPAKLEDSAVYLCASIETVGQGANTGELFFGEGSRLTVL.

The rearrangement joins TRBV2 to TRBJ2-2, with TRBD2 as a possible D gene (7 bases). The CDR3 length is 15 residues. Germline V lookup: CDR1 SNHLY, CDR2 FYNNEI. Deletions cut 7 bases from V and 5 bases from J, with 17 bases between. The CDR3 loop is CASNKAGARTGELFF. CDR3 in DNA: TGTGCCAGCAACAAGGCGGGGGCCCGAACCGGGGAGCTGTTTTTT.

This clonotype was seen a handful of times. This sequence joins TRBV21-1 and TRBJ2-3; the table gives TRBD1 as D, unverified against the DNA. TRBV21-1 is annotated as a pseudogene. CDR3 length equals 16 residues. CDR3 bases: TGTGCCAGCAGCAAAGAACAGGGGAGGGGCACAGATACGCAGTATTTT. Translating gives CASSKEQGRGTDTQYF.

Many counts were recorded for this clonotype. The genes are TRBV4-3 and TRBJ2-3; no firm D call. CDR3 length: 13 residues. V was cut by 1 base and J by 8 bases, with 10 bases left in between. CDR1 is LGHNA and CDR2 is YSLEER in the germline V gene. The CDR3 reads CASSQGLGGTQYF. The CDR3 DNA reads as TGCGCCAGCAGCCAAGGTCTAGGTGGTACGCAGTATTTT.

This clonotype has a count of ten or more. Mismatch with germline at one junction end may stem from a read error. The rearrangement joins TRBV5-1 to TRBJ2-2; D is unclear. Germline CDR1 SGHRS, CDR2 YFSETQ. The CDR3 contains 12 residues. The CDR3 is CASTGDTGELFF. In DNA, the CDR3 is TGTGCCAGCACTGGGGACACCGGGGAGCTGTTTTTT. Supplemented by reference TRBV5-1 and TRBJ2-2, the full variable domain reads KAGVTQTPRYLIKTRGQQVTLSCSPISGHRSVSWYQQTPGQGLQFLFEYFSETQRNKGNFPGRFSGRQFSNSRSEMNVSTLELGDSALYLCASTGDTGELFFGEGSRLTVL.

There are a few counts of this clonotype. The chain uses TRBV20-1 and TRBJ2-5, with 7 bases aligning to TRBD2. V lost 6 bases and J lost 1; bases outside the gene matches: 8. The germline V gene has CDR1 DFQATT and CDR2 SNEGSKA (reference sequence). The CDR3 is made up of 14 amino acids. This CDR3 reads CSARGGSFQETQYF. The CDR3 nucleotides read TGCAGTGCGCGGGGAGGGTCCTTCCAAGAGACCCAGTACTTC.

In this sample, this clonotype turned up many times. This chain connects TRBV7-2 to TRBJ2-3; D remains unclear. Looked up from germline, CDR1 is SGHTA and CDR2 is FQGNSA. Deletions cut 1 base from V and 4 bases from J, with 15 bases between. The CDR3 runs 16 residues. The CDR3 DNA reads as TGTGCCAGCAGCTTAGAGGGCCGAGGAGTAGCAGATACGCAGTATTTT. Its protein is CASSLEGRGVADTQYF.

V is TRBV10-3 and J is TRBJ2-1; D gene unclear. V lost 6 bases and J 5 bases, leaving 11 bases between the germline ends. The CDR3 totals 13 residues. Germline CDR1 and CDR2: ENHRY and SYGVKD. This chain's CDR3 is CAIRADRDNEQFF. As DNA, the CDR3 is TGTGCCATCAGAGCAGACCGGGACAATGAGCAGTTCTTC.

This clonotype showed up just a few times. The J gene is TRBJ2-7, the V gene TRBV6-1; D possibly corresponds to TRBD1 (6 bases). Between the trimmed V and J ends, which lost 8 bases and 2 bases, there was a span of 16 bases. Germline V gene data show CDR1 as MNHNS and CDR2 as SASEGT. CDR3 size: 14 residues. The CDR3 DNA sequence: TGTGCCAGCGGGAAGACAGGAGCAGCCTACGAGCAGTACTTC. Protein product: CASGKTGAAYEQYF.

The gene calls are TRBV24-1 and TRBJ2-1, with D possibly being TRBD2 (6 bases). With 7 bases removed from V and 10 bases from J, the gap between germline ends came to 16 bases. The CDR3 loop spans 13 amino acids. Germline V gene data show CDR1 as KGHDR and CDR2 as SFDVKD. Here the CDR3 reads CATSSDYLHEQFF. The CDR3, as DNA: TGTGCCACCAGCTCGGACTACCTTCACGAGCAGTTCTTC.

The chain carries TRBV30 and TRBJ2-5, with TRBD2 as a possible D gene (5 bases). The germline CDR1 and CDR2 sequences are GTSNPN and SVGIG (reference sequence). The CDR3 spans 14 residues. Trimming shortened V by 4 bases and J by 3 bases, and 15 bases separated the two germline ends. The CDR3 coding sequence is TGTGCCTGGACAAACAGCCCCGGGGAAGAGACCCAGTACTTC. It encodes CAWTNSPGEETQYF.

The chain employs TRBV7-9 and TRBJ1-6; a weak D match, TRBD1 (6 bases). Looked up from germline, CDR1 is SEHNR and CDR2 is FQNEAQ (reference sequence). The CDR3 is 16 amino acids. The V and J ends lost 4 bases and 6 bases respectively, with 16 bases between them. The CDR3 region is CASSSPMGAVNSPLHF. The CDR3 DNA sequence: TGTGCCAGCAGCTCACCAATGGGGGCCGTTAATTCACCCCTCCACTTT.

The rearrangement links TRBV12-3 or TRBV12-4 to TRBJ1-1, with 10 bases fitting TRBD1. This CDR3 has 15 amino acids. Trimming took 6 bases from V and 6 from J; bases not matched to a gene: 10. The chain's CDR3 is CASSRTGGLLAEAFF. The CDR3 nucleotides read TGTGCCAGCAGCCGGACAGGGGGACTTTTGGCTGAAGCTTTCTTT.